This T cell receptor beta chain came from a study of T cells after yellow fever vaccination. Trimming took off 4 bases at V and 0 bases at J, with 13 bases between the two ends. Germline V gene data show CDR1 as LGHNA and CDR2 as YSLEER. CDR3 length equals 16 residues. This clonotype showed up many times. The target antigen is unknown. A single record per CDR3 protein comes from TCRdb applying MiXCR to the 5' RACE reads. The sample holds approximately 260,000 distinct CDR3 sequences; roughly 5% are singletons and the top ten take less than 3.5%. Overall study findings and caveats: It was a small share of clonotypes that appeared in both CD4 and CD8 compartments. The secondary response was weaker, and its peak arrived faster, on day 5 versus 15.

The rearrangement uses TRBV4-3 and TRBJ1-3; no definite D call. This TCR was sampled from a man younger than 35 who received the YFV17D yellow fever vaccine. This sample comprised CD4+ T cells sorted from PBMCs, obtained on the day of the yellow fever booster vaccination. As DNA, the CDR3 is TGCGCCAGCAGCCCCCTCGGAGCGCGCTCTGGAAACACCATATATTTT. This translates into CASSPLGARSGNTIYF.